Listed below are T cell receptor beta chains from one sample, sequenced in a study of cytomegalovirus exposure and HLA in healthy donors. The repertoire was sequenced with immunoSEQ multiplex PCR; TCRdb's copy has only in-frame clones and lacks some. The profile shows fewer than 250,000 clones, approximately 86% of them singletons. Sequencing used PBMCs. These receptors all stem from a woman aged 18 to 35 in good health and CMV-seronegative. CDR3s include the opening cysteine and the closing phenylalanine or tryptophan. D genes are given only for firm matches.

d_call v_call cdr3_aa
TRBD2 TRBV18 CASYPGLAGVNEQFF
- TRBV6-1 CASRLGAGGYEQYF
- TRBV11-2 CASKSGQPATNEKLFF
TRBD1 TRBV7-9 CASSPMTGVGTDTQYF
- TRBV20-1 CSAQSYNEQFF
TRBD2 TRBV6-5 CASSVLAGVYEQYF
TRBD1 TRBV10-3 CAITQDRGNYGYTF
TRBD2 TRBV10-3 CAISGTSGTYEQYF
- TRBV27 CASSLGTSSYNEQFF
TRBD1 TRBV19 CASSIPIGQGNATNEKLFF
- TRBV6-5 CASSYSGRDHGYTF
TRBD2 TRBV5-1 CASNQGTSGAKEQFF
TRBD1 TRBV19 CASSISGGAVGNTIYF
TRBD1 TRBV29-1 CSVEGGDRMRGYTF
- TRBV5-5 CASGTGDKNIQYF
- TRBV30 CAWSELGGNTIYF
TRBD2 TRBV12-5 CASGPSLAGGRTDQQFF
TRBD2 TRBV9 CASSYTGTSGVGEQFF
- TRBV6-1 CASSSGQISNQPQHF
- TRBV7-9 CASSLGGQNTEAFF
TRBD2 TRBV11-2 CASSLDLAGGIIAYEQYF
- TRBV5-6 CASSSQSDTQYF
TRBD1 TRBV19 CASSTTGQGRSNQPQHF
- TRBV5-6 CASSLGQDGYTF
- TRBV4-3 CASSQRVDEKLFF
- TRBV7-9 CASSPVGNSNQPQHF
- TRBV10-2 CASKRTGNQPQHF
TRBD1 TRBV4-1 CASSHRPGQGSSYEQYF
- TRBV28 CASRSLRQPNEKLFF
- TRBV30 CAWSDRSSYNSPLHF
TRBD2 TRBV14 CASSQDIPQLAGANNEQFF
TRBD1 TRBV4-1 CASSHQPGQLPRGPYEQYF
- TRBV19 CASSNGAARYNEQFF
TRBD1 TRBV6-5 CASTGQGPAFF
TRBD1 TRBV6-6 CASSPGTGVGPQHF
- TRBV10-3 CAISPGSARNTIYF
- TRBV19 CATSLQGARYYGYTF
- TRBV7-8 CASSLEGANYGYTF
- TRBV11-2 CASSKETTNEKLFF
- TRBV2 CACRGAPYNEQFF
- TRBV21-1 CASSKGEGRLYNEQFF
TRBD2 TRBV28 CASTRGGSRDEQFF
- TRBV21-1 CASSLGTSGGPASGETQYF
- TRBV25-1 CASSERGSTYGYTF
- TRBV6-5 CASSWGTMGPQHF
- TRBV5-1 CASSLGESSSYEQYF
- TRBV6-5 CASGGAAGAGETQYF
- TRBV19 CASGSADSYGYTF
- TRBV30 CAWSPSDNEQFF
TRBD1 TRBV5-1 CASSTEGQGSSYEQYF
TRBD2 TRBV10-3 CAISPSPGLAGGPGSYNEQFF
TRBD2 TRBV28 CASSSLGGTSGGPWRTSTDTQYF
- TRBV7-3 CASSFRSSELFF
TRBD2 TRBV6-1 CASSPSGGAWDEQFF
- TRBV9 CASSGANSPLHF
TRBD2 TRBV4-3 CASSLVAGGGTDTQYF